This TCR beta chain is from a study of shared clonotypes between healthy human individuals (TCRdb year 2020). About the full investigation: The cohort included three men and a couple of women between 18 and 49 years of age. For each donor, CD4 naive and CD4 memory were each run on three plates, CD8 naive on two plates, and CD8 memory on one plate. To estimate repertoire size and how much clonotypes are shared between individuals, the study performed deep sequencing of blood TCR repertoires from about five healthy adults. To increase sequencing depth and limit assay-specific biases, TCR repertoire library preparation and sequencing were carried out by different laboratories using diverse techniques. Each donor's leukapheresis produced roughly between roughly 0.85 and 9.5 billion PBMCs.

CD8 naive samples consisted of CD45RO-negative cells that were positively selected for CCR7, yielding a CD45RA+CCR7+ population without TemRA cells. The donors were healthy, HIV-negative adults with no recently reported acute infections or vaccinations. Every donor was a Caucasian adult residing in Nashville, Tennessee, USA. Blood was collected by leukapheresis, and PBMCs were isolated by Ficoll-Histopaque density gradient centrifugation and then cryopreserved in liquid nitrogen vapor phase. Purity and quantity of every magnetically sorted T cell population were checked by analytical flow cytometry. From each sorted fraction, genomic DNA was isolated and quantified by UV absorbance on a Nanodrop 2000c. Using the deep immunoSEQ assay, multiplex PCR amplified TCR CDR3 regions from genomic DNA. Extracted genomic DNA from each cell subset was distributed evenly across all wells of several immunoSEQ 96-well plates, and each plate was treated as a replicate. For sorted subsets, about 200 ng genomic DNA, equal to about 30,000 T cell genomes, was loaded into each replicate PCR. Purified libraries were measured with a Qubit 3.0 fluorometer, size-checked on a Bioanalyzer 2100, and measured again with the KAPA Library Quantification kit. Every immunoSEQ 96-well plate was sequenced on a dedicated single-read 150-cycle Illumina NextSeq 550 flow cell. In the source study's methods: Because the immunoSEQ output held only junctional sequences and lacked quality scores, the filtering could not match the filtering applied to full-length reads. To assign V/J genes and CDR3, sequences were annotated using PyIR, a Python wrapper for IgBLAST v1.9, with IMGT germline references. Any read was removed if the V/J assignment was weak (E-value above 1e-6), the CDR3 was missing, or the read contained stop codons, out-of-frame junctions, or ambiguous translated residues. V3J clonotypes were defined as sequences sharing the same inferred V gene, J gene, and CDR3 amino acid sequence. Percentage overlap between repertoires was computed as shared unique clonotypes divided by the size of the smaller repertoire. Richness of each repertoire was evaluated using RTK rarefaction, the Chao1 estimator, and Recon v2.1 estimates of unobserved clonotypes. For all TCRbeta clonotypes obtained by the gDNA method from a few donors, generation probabilities were computed with OLGA. Sourced from immuneACCESS, this table was stored by TCRdb with only in-frame sequences that have V and J called. A share of the clones is absent; for the studies checked, an unresolved V gene accounts for under half, and the remainder has no known explanation. For V, J and clone size, that table is used; D and trimming come from the DNA. The table for this sample lists some 2 million clones; roughly 95% of them were counted only once. The leading ten clones occupy approximately 1.2% of the sample.

The sample holds one count of this clone. Its antigen is currently not known. No base quality values were provided; no much bigger clone lies one nucleotide off. The study at large found these results: Across a few donors, around 5.4% of naive CD4, 3.5% of naive CD8, about 2% of memory CD4, and over 0.35% of memory CD8 clonotypes were shared. Higher generation probabilities were observed for clonotypes shared by all four sorted-subset donors than for non-shared clonotypes. Rarefaction of sorted-subset datasets indicated incomplete sequencing despite the large sequencing depth. Naive subsets generally had larger estimated clonotype richness than memory subsets did. The small number of donors limited the genetic and exposure-history diversity represented. Pairwise subsampling led to the expectation that sequencing depth would affect the degree of clonotype sharing among donors. Sampling was restricted to blood, and TCR repertoires in tissues likely differ from the TCR repertoires found in blood.

V is reduced by 5 bases and J by 14 bases, leaving a spacing of 13 bases between them. CDR1 and CDR2 were assigned from the germline V gene (reference sequence) as DFQATT and SNEGSKA. The CDR3 goes from the cysteine to the phenylalanine over 11 residues. Only the CDR3 DNA is retained, 33 bases long and in frame from the first base. Sequenced input: naive CD8+ T cells sorted from blood. The cell subset or site label here, explained by the study, means: CD45RA+CCR7+. The sequence was collected from a man aged 18 to 29 in good health. The chain joins TRBV20-1 to TRBJ1-6; matching of 6 bases hints at TRBD1 as the D gene. Read as DNA, the sequence is TGCAGTGCTTGGGACATCGAAGCCCTCCACTTT. Its translation is CSAWDIEALHF.